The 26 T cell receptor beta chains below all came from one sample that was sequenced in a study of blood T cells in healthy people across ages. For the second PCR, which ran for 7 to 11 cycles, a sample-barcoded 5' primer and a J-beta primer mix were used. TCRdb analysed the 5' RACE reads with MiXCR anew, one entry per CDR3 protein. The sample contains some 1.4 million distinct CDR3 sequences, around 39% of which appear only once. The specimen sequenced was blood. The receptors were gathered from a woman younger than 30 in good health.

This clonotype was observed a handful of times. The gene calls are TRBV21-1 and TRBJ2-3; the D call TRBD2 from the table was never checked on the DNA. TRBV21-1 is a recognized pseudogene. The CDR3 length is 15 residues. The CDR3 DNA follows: TGTGCCAGCAGCCGCTTCGGGCCCCTCTCAAATACGCAGTATTTT. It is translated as CASSRFGPLSNTQYF.

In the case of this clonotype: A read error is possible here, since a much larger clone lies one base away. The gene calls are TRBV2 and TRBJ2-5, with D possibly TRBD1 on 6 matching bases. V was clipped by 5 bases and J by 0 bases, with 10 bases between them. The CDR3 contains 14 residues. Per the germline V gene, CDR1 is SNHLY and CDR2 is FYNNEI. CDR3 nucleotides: TGTGCCAGCAGTCAGGGGCCGTACCAAGAGACCCAGTACTTC. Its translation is CASSQGPYQETQYF.

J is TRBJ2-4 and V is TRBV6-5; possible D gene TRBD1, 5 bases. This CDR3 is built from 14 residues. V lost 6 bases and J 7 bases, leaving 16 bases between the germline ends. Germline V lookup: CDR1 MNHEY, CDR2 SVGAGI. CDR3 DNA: TGTGCCAGCAGGAACCATCAGGGTAGGAACATTCAGTACTTC. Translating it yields CASRNHQGRNIQYF.

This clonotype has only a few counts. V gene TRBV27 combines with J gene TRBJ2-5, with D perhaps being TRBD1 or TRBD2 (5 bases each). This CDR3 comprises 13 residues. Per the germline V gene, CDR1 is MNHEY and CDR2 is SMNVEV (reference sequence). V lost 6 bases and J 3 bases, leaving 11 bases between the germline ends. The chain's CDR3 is CASRKWDEETQYF. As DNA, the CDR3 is TGTGCCAGCAGGAAATGGGACGAAGAGACCCAGTACTTC.

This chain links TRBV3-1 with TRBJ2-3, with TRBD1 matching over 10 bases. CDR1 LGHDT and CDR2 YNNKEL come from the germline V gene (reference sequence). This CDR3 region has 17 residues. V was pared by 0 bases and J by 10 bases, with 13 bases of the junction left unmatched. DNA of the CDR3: TGTGCCAGCAGCCAAGATCTCGGGACAGGGGCCAAGGATGCGCAGTATTTT. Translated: CASSQDLGTGAKDAQYF.

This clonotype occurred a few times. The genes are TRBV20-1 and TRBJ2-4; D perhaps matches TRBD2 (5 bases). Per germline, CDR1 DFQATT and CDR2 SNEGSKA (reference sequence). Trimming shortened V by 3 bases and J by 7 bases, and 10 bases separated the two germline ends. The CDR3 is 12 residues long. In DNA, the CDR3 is TGCAGTGCTAGTTTGGGCGGGAACATTCAGTACTTC. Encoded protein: CSASLGGNIQYF.

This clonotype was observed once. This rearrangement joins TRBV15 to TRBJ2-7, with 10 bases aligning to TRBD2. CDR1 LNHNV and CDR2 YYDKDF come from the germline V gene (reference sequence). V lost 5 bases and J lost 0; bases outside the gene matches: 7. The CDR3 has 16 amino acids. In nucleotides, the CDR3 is TGTGCCACCAGCCCGCAACCTAGCGGGAGCTCCTACGAGCAGTACTTC. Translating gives CATSPQPSGSSYEQYF. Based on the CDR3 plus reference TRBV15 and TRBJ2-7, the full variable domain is DAMVIQNPRYQVTQFGKPVTLSCSQTLNHNVMYWYQQKSSQAPKLLFHYYDKDFNNEADTPDNFQSRRPNTSFCFLDIRSPGLGDTAMYLCATSPQPSGSSYEQYFGPGTRLTVT.

The CDR3 DNA sequence: TGCAGCGTTTGGTCACACACCGGGGAGCTGTTTTTT. It is translated as CSVWSHTGELFF. This sequence joins TRBV29-1 and TRBJ2-2; D is ambiguous. V was clipped by 5 bases and J by 3 bases, with 7 bases between them. The CDR3 contains 12 residues. In germline, CDR1 is SQVTM, CDR2 ANQGSEA.

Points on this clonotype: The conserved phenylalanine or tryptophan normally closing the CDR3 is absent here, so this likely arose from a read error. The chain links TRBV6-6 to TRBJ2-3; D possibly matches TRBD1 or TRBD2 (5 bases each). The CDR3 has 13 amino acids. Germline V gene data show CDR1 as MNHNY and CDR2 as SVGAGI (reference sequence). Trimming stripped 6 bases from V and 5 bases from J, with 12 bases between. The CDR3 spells CASSRDHRDTQYL. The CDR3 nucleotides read TGTGCCAGCAGCCGGGACCATAGAGATACGCAGTATTTG.

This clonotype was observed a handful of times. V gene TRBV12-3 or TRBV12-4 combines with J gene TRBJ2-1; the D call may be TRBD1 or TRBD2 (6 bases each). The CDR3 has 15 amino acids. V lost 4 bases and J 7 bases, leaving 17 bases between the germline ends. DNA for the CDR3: TGTGCCAGCAGTTCCGGGGGACAAGGCTGGAATGAGCAGTTCTTC. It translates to CASSSGGQGWNEQFF.

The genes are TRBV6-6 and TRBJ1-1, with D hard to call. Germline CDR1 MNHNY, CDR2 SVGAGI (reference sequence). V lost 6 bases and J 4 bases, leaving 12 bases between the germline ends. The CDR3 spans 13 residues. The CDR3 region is CASSPPAATEAFF. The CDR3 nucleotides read TGTGCCAGCAGCCCCCCGGCCGCCACTGAAGCTTTCTTT.

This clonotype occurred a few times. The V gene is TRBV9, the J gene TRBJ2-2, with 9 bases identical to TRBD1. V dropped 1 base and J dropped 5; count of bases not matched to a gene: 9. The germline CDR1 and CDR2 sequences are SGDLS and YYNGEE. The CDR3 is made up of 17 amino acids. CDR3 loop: CASSVSVGTGRTGELFF. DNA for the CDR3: TGTGCCAGCAGCGTATCAGTCGGGACAGGGAGGACCGGGGAGCTGTTTTTT. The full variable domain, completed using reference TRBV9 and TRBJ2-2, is DSGVTQTPKHLITATGQRVTLRCSPRSGDLSVYWYQQSLDQGLQFLIQYYNGEERAKGNILERFSAQQFPDLHSELNLSSLELGDSALYFCASSVSVGTGRTGELFFGEGSRLTVL.

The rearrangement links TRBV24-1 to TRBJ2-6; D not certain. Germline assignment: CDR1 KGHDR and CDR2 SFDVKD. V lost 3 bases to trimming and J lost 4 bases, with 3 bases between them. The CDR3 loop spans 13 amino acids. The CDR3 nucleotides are TGTGCCACCAGTGATACAGGGGCCAACGTCCTGACTTTC. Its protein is CATSDTGANVLTF.

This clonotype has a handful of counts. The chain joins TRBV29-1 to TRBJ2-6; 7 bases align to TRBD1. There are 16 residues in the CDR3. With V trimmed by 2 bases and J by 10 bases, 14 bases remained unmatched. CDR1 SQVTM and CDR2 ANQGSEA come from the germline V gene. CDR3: CSVELPLPGQVNVLTF. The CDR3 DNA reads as TGCAGCGTTGAACTCCCCCTTCCAGGACAGGTGAACGTCCTGACTTTC.

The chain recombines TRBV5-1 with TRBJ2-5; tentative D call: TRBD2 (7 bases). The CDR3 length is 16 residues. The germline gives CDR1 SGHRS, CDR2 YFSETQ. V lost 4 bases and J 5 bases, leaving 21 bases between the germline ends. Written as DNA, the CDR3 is TGCGCCAGCAGCGAAGAGGGGGGGGTATATGGTGAGACCCAGTACTTC. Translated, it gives CASSEEGGVYGETQYF.

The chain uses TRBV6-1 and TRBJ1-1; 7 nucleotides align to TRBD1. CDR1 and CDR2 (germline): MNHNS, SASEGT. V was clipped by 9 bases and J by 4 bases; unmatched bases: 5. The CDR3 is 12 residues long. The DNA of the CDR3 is TGTGCCAGTACGACAGGGAGCACTGAAGCTTTCTTT. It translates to CASTTGSTEAFF.

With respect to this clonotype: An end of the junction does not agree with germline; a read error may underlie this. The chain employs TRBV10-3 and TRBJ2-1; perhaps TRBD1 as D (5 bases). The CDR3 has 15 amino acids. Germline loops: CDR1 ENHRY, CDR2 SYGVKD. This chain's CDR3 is CAIGPRTPPSTEQFF. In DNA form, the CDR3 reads TGCGCCATCGGCCCGCGGACACCCCCCAGCACTGAGCAGTTCTTC.

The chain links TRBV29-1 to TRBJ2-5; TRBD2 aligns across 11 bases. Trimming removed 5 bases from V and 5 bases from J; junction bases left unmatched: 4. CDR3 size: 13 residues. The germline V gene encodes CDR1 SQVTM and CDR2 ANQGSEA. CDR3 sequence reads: CSVLAGGRETQYF. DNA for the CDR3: TGCAGCGTTCTAGCGGGGGGCCGGGAGACCCAGTACTTC.

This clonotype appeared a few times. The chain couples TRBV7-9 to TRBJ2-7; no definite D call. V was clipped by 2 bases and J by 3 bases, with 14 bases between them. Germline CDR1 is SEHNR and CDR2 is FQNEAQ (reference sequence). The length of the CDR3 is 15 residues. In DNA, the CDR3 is TGTGCCAGCAGCTTACTAACCGCAGGTCACTACGAGCAGTACTTC. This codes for CASSLLTAGHYEQYF.

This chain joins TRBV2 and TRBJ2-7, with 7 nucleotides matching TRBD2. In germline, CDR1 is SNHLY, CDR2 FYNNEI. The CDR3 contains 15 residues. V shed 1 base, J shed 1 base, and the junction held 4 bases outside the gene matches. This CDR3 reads CASSEGSSGSYEQYF. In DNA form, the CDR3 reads TGTGCCAGCAGTGAAGGGTCTAGCGGATCCTACGAGCAGTACTTC.

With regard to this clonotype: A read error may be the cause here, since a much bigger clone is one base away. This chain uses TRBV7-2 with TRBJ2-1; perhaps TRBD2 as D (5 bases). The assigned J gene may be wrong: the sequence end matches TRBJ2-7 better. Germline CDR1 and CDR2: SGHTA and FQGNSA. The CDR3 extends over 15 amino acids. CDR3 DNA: TGTGCCAGCAGCCGGACCGCTAGCTCCTACAATGAGCAGTACTTC. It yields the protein CASSRTASSYNEQYF.

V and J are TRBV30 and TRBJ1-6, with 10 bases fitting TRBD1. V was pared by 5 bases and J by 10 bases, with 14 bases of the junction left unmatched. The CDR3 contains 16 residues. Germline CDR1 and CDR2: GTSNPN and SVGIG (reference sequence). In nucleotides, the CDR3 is TGTGCCTGGGCCGGGACAGGGGCCCTATTGAGCTCACCCCTCCACTTT. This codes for CAWAGTGALLSSPLHF.

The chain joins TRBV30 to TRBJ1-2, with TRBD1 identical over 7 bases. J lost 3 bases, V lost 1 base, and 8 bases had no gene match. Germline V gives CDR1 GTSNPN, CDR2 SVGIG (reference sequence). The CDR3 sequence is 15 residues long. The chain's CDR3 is CAWSGGTGDHYGYTF. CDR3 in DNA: TGTGCCTGGAGTGGGGGAACAGGGGACCACTATGGCTACACCTTC.

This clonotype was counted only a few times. CDR3 bases: TGTGCCAGCAACAGGGAGTACTACAATGAGCAGTTCTTC. This translates into CASNREYYNEQFF. The V and J genes are TRBV5-8 and TRBJ2-1; the D gene is possibly TRBD1 (6 bases). Germline lookup yields CDR1 SGHTS and CDR2 YDEGEE. Trimming stripped 6 bases from V and 3 bases from J, with 10 bases between. This CDR3 has 13 residues.

The CDR3 is CASSPTSGRVTYEQYF. In nucleotides, the CDR3 is TGCGCCAGCAGCCCGACTAGCGGGAGGGTAACCTACGAGCAGTACTTC. This chain connects TRBV5-1 to TRBJ2-4, with 14 bases that match TRBD2. The assigned J gene may be wrong: the sequence end matches TRBJ2-7 better. The CDR3 loop spans 16 amino acids. CDR1 is SGHRS and CDR2 is YFSETQ in the germline V gene.

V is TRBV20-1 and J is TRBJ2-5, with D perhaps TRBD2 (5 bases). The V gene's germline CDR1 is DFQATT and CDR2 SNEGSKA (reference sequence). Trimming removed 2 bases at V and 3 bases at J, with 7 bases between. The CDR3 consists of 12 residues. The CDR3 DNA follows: TGCAGTGCTAGACGAGCGGAAGAGACCCAGTACTTC. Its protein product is CSARRAEETQYF.